A selection of T cell receptor beta chains follows, all from one sample in a study of cytomegalovirus exposure and HLA in healthy donors. The data were produced by immunoSEQ multiplex PCR, yet TCRdb's version contains in-frame clones alone and is incomplete. The repertoire holds about 280,000 clones, with more than 75% as singletons. The specimen sequenced was PBMCs. These receptors all stem from a woman between 18 and 29 years old in good health and CMV-seronegative. CDR3s include the opening cysteine and the closing phenylalanine or tryptophan. The D gene is left open where the match is weak. Rows give clone size only sometimes, using once, few, many, or a class for an expanded clone.

J gene | D gene | V gene | clone size | CDR3 DNA | CDR3 protein
TRBJ2-7 | TRBD1 | TRBV18 | NA | TGTGCCAGCTCACAATCAGGGGGTACCTACGAGCAGTACTTC | CASSQSGGTYEQYF
TRBJ1-4 | TRBD1 | TRBV28 | NA | TGTGCCAGCAGTTTGATGCGGGACAGGCCGCCTTGGTTTTTT | CASSLMRDRPPWFF
TRBJ1-3 | NA | TRBV28 | once | TGTGCCAGCAGCCCCGCTAGCCTGGGCCTCATATATTTT | CASSPASLGLIYF
TRBJ2-2 | NA | TRBV5-1 | NA | TGCGCCAGCAGCTTCACTACCATGACCGGGGAGCTGTTTTTT | CASSFTTMTGELFF
TRBJ2-7 | NA | TRBV10-3 | NA | TGTGCCATCAGTGACAGGGACTACGAGCAGTACTTC | CAISDRDYEQYF
TRBJ2-1 | TRBD2 | TRBV6-6 | NA | TGTGCCAGCAGTACGACACTAGCGGGCGACAATGAGCAGTTCTTC | CASSTTLAGDNEQFF
TRBJ2-1 | TRBD1 | TRBV13 | NA | TGTGCCAGCAGCTGGGGACAGGGATCCTACAATGAGCAGTTCTTC | CASSWGQGSYNEQFF
TRBJ2-7 | NA | TRBV6-6 | once | TGTGCCAGCAGTAGAGCCGGACACAGGAGCTCCTACGAGCAGTACTTC | CASSRAGHRSSYEQYF
TRBJ2-7 | TRBD2 | TRBV13 | NA | TGTGCCAGCAGCTTAGGCCTTTCGGCGGGAGGGAACGTGGAGCAGTACTTC | CASSLGLSAGGNVEQYF
TRBJ1-5 | NA | TRBV10-3 | NA | TGTGCCATCAGTTCCTGTCCATGGGGTGAAGGGGGCAATCAGCCCCAGCATTTT | CAISSCPWGEGGNQPQHF
TRBJ2-1 | NA | TRBV6-1 | NA | TGTGCCAGCACGGAGACGCCACGCAATGAGCAGTTCTTC | CASTETPRNEQFF
TRBJ2-7 | TRBD2 | TRBV5-1 | NA | TGCGCCAGCAGCTTGAGCGGGATAGGGACCTACGAGCAGTACTTC | CASSLSGIGTYEQYF
TRBJ2-3 | TRBD2 | TRBV6-1 | once | TGTGCCAGCAGCCGCTTAGCGGGAGATGTGGATACGCAGTATTTT | CASSRLAGDVDTQYF
TRBJ1-5 | TRBD1 | TRBV28 | NA | TGTGCCAGCAGTTTAAGGCGGGACAGGAGACGCAATCAGCCCCAGCATTTT | CASSLRRDRRRNQPQHF
TRBJ1-6 | TRBD1 | TRBV14 | NA | TGTGCCAGCAGCCAGGAGACCGGGACAGGGGTTTCACCCCTCCACTTT | CASSQETGTGVSPLHF
TRBJ2-3 | NA | TRBV27 | NA | TGTGCCAGCAGTTCCCCGGGCCAGGGGACAGATACGCAGTATTTT | CASSSPGQGTDTQYF
TRBJ1-1 | TRBD1 | TRBV6-1 | NA | TGTGCCAGCAGTGACAGGGGGCCTAAGAACACTGAAGCTTTCTTT | CASSDRGPKNTEAFF
TRBJ2-1 | NA | TRBV19 | NA | TGTGCCAGTAGTATAGGAGGGAGCTCTACCGATGAGCAGTTCTTC | CASSIGGSSTDEQFF
TRBJ2-1 | TRBD2 | TRBV9 | NA | TGTGCCAGCAGCGTGGGACTATTCCCTGAGCAGTTCTTC | CASSVGLFPEQFF
TRBJ1-1 | NA | TRBV28 | NA | TGTGCCAGCCGCCGGGATTCAGCCTGGGTGAACACTGAAGCTTTCTTT | CASRRDSAWVNTEAFF
TRBJ1-2 | TRBD1 | TRBV5-6 | NA | TGTGCCAGCAGCCTACCGGGACAGGAAGGCTACACCTTC | CASSLPGQEGYTF
TRBJ1-5 | TRBD1 | TRBV5-6 | NA | TGTGCCAGCAGCTTGGAATCCGGGACAGGGTTAAATCAGCCCCAGCATTTT | CASSLESGTGLNQPQHF
TRBJ1-5 | NA | TRBV28 | few | TGTGCCAGCAGTTTGGGTACAGGGTTACAGCCCCAGCATTTT | CASSLGTGLQPQHF
TRBJ2-7 | TRBD2 | TRBV28 | NA | TGTGCCAGCGAGGGTCTTGGGGAGGGGTCTGGGCAGTACTTC | CASEGLGEGSGQYF
TRBJ2-7 | NA | TRBV29-1 | NA | TGCAGCGTTAGACTACAGGGTAATGAGCAGTACTTC | CSVRLQGNEQYF
TRBJ2-7 | TRBD2 | TRBV27 | NA | TGTGCCAGCAGTTCGATCGCGGGAGGGTCCTACGAGCAGTACTTC | CASSSIAGGSYEQYF
TRBJ2-1 | TRBD2 | TRBV5-1 | NA | TGCGCCAGCAGCTTGGTAGGGACTAGCGCCAATGAGCAGTTCTTC | CASSLVGTSANEQFF
TRBJ2-7 | NA | TRBV7-8 | once | TGTGCCAGCAGCACCCGGGCGGGGACTTCCTACGAGCAGTACTTC | CASSTRAGTSYEQYF
TRBJ2-7 | NA | TRBV27 | NA | TGTGCCAGCAGTAATTACAGGGTAAACGAGCAGTACTTC | CASSNYRVNEQYF
TRBJ2-1 | TRBD2 | TRBV4-3 | NA | TGCGCCAGCAGCCAAGATGGGCTAGCGGCCAATGAGCAGTTCTTC | CASSQDGLAANEQFF
TRBJ1-5 | TRBD1 | TRBV6-5 | NA | TGTGCCAGCAGGAAGCAGGGGGCGAGCAATCAGCCCCAGCATTTT | CASRKQGASNQPQHF
TRBJ2-2 | NA | TRBV7-6 | NA | TGTGCCAGCAACCTCGAGTGGGGCCCTACCTCCACCGGGGAGCTGTTTTTT | CASNLEWGPTSTGELFF
TRBJ2-5 | NA | TRBV5-6 | NA | TGTGCCAGCAGCTTTGCGGGGATGGAAGAGACCCAGTACTTC | CASSFAGMEETQYF
TRBJ2-7 | NA | TRBV19 | once | TGTGCCAGTAGTATTGCAGGGGCTTACGAGCAGTACTTC | CASSIAGAYEQYF
TRBJ1-5 | TRBD1 | TRBV28 | NA | TGTGCCAGCAGCTCACCGGGACAGCGTTGGTCTAGCAATCAGCCCCAGCATTTT | CASSSPGQRWSSNQPQHF
TRBJ2-1 | NA | TRBV27 | NA | TGTGCCAGCAGTTTTCTACCGAGCTCCTACAATGAGCAGTTCTTC | CASSFLPSSYNEQFF
TRBJ2-3 | TRBD1 | TRBV2 | NA | TGTGCCAGCAGAGCTGACACACAGGGGGATACGCAGTATTTT | CASRADTQGDTQYF
TRBJ1-2 | TRBD1 | TRBV28 | NA | TGTGCCAGCAGTACCCTGACAGGGGGCAGCTATGGCTACACCTTC | CASSTLTGGSYGYTF
TRBJ2-7 | TRBD2 | TRBV28 | once | TGTGCCAGCAGGCCTGGTCGGACTAGGAACGAGCAGTACTTC | CASRPGRTRNEQYF
TRBJ2-2 | NA | TRBV28 | NA | TGTGCCAGCAGTTTAGACAGGGAGGACACCGGGGAGCTGTTTTTT | CASSLDREDTGELFF
TRBJ1-2 | TRBD1 | TRBV28 | NA | TGTGCCAGCAGTTCTTCCGGGACAGGGGAGCGATGGAATGGCTACACCTTC | CASSSSGTGERWNGYTF
TRBJ1-2 | TRBD1 | TRBV29-1 | NA | TGCAGCGTTAATTCCGGACAGGGACTAAACTATGGCTACACCTTC | CSVNSGQGLNYGYTF
TRBJ1-1 | TRBD1 | TRBV27 | NA | TGTGCCAGCAGTCCACCCCCGGGACAGGGCCAGCCTGAAGCTTTCTTT | CASSPPPGQGQPEAFF
TRBJ2-3 | NA | TRBV6-5 | NA | TGTGCCAGCAGTTTCGGACAGACAAGGACAGATACGCAGTATTTT | CASSFGQTRTDTQYF
TRBJ1-2 | NA | TRBV10-3 | NA | TGTGCCATCAGTGATTACAGTCGGGGCTACACCTTC | CAISDYSRGYTF
TRBJ2-4 | NA | TRBV6-5 | NA | TGTGCCAGCAGTTACGCGGGGCAAGCCAAAAACATTCAGTACTTC | CASSYAGQAKNIQYF
TRBJ2-7 | NA | TRBV4-3 | NA | TGCGCCAGCAGCCAAGAATCCGGTAACTACGAGCAGTACTTC | CASSQESGNYEQYF
TRBJ2-3 | TRBD2 | TRBV6-5 | NA | TGTGCCAGCAGTTTTAGCGGGAGACCTACAGATACGCAGTATTTT | CASSFSGRPTDTQYF
TRBJ2-3 | TRBD1 | TRBV5-1 | NA | TGCGCCAGCAAAATATCCACAGAGGGACAGGGTGAACCGCAGTATTTT | CASKISTEGQGEPQYF
TRBJ2-2 | NA | TRBV28 | NA | TGTGCCAGCAGTTTCGCAGGGGTAGGAACCGGGGAGCTGTTTTTT | CASSFAGVGTGELFF
TRBJ1-5 | TRBD1 | TRBV7-9 | NA | TGTGCCAGCAGTAGGACAGGGTCCAATCAGCCCCAGCATTTT | CASSRTGSNQPQHF
TRBJ2-7 | NA | TRBV19 | few | TGTGCCAGTAGTGCTGCCAGGGGATACGAGCAGTACTTC | CASSAARGYEQYF
TRBJ2-7 | TRBD2 | TRBV29-1 | NA | TGCAGCGTTGAAGACCGACGGACTAGCGGGATCCGATCTTCCTACGAGCAATACTTC | CSVEDRRTSGIRSSYEQYF
TRBJ2-7 | TRBD2 | TRBV18 | once | TGTGCCAGCTCCCCTAGCGGGAGGGCCTACGAGCAGTACTTC | CASSPSGRAYEQYF
TRBJ1-5 | NA | TRBV21-1 | NA | TGTGCCAGCAGCAAATCGATCCAGGACAAAAATTATCAGCCCCAGCATTTT | CASSKSIQDKNYQPQHF
TRBJ2-3 | TRBD2 | TRBV2 | NA | TGTGCCAGCTTAGCGGGACCCACGTGGGCCAACACAGATACGCAGTATTTT | CASLAGPTWANTDTQYF